Reported below is one TCR beta chain. This clonotype was counted many times. Its antigen has not been determined. There are no base qualities to consult, and no much larger clone falls within one base. The data are from a study of blood T cells in healthy people across ages (dated by TCRdb to the mid-2010s). For the wider study: Template switching captured roughly one uniquely barcoded TCR beta cDNA molecule per two T cells in model experiments. To track age-related changes in TCR beta repertoire diversity, the study relied on deep sequencing normalized with unique cDNA molecular identifiers. The donors were split into four age groups: young (average around 15 years), middle-aged (around 40), aged (over 55) and long-lived (more than 80). To avoid experimental bias, donors of different ages were randomly spread across the sequencing lanes. For two donors (one aged 18 to 30 and one aged 80 or older), the study analyzed two additional independent replicas of 1 million unique cDNA reads from the same blood draw.

Study-level results and caveats: Because profiling used bulk unsorted PBMCs, naive and antigen-experienced compartments could not be compared conclusively. Observed TCR beta diversity correlated strongly with the percentage of naive T cells measured by flow cytometry. Because donor CMV infection status was unknown, age-related changes in expanded clonotypes were potentially confounded. Estimates of total diversity based on one million sequenced T cells were regarded as lower bounds and as underestimates. Compared with the aged group, more naive CD4+ T cells, fewer expanded clones and increased TCR diversity were shown by the long-lived group, suggesting age selection. As age increased, observed TCR beta diversity per million T cells dropped in a roughly linear way, and a significant reduction was already evident by age about 40.

From the germline V gene, CDR1 is SGHTA and CDR2 is FQGNSA. Taken from cysteine to phenylalanine, the CDR3 has 16 residues. Just CDR3 DNA is preserved here, 48 bases in frame from base 1. At the junction V is shortened by 0 bases and J by 14 bases; bases outside the gene matches: 14. Library generation was performed with 5' RACE. Sequencer: Illumina HiSeq 2500. A second about 7 to 12 cycle PCR used a sample-barcoded 5' primer and a J-beta primer mix. A template-switch 5' adaptor carrying 12 random nucleotides introduced a unique molecular identifier onto each TCR beta cDNA molecule. At least 2.5 million CDR3-containing paired-end reads were obtained from each sample. First-strand cDNA synthesis was performed from all RNA using the Mint cDNA synthesis kit, with priming by a TRBC-specific oligonucleotide. All cDNA was treated with uracil-DNA glycosylase and then went through a first 18-cycle PCR with the universal primers M1SS and BC2_uni_R. The paper's data handling went like this. For normalization, 1 million high-quality reads were randomly selected from each sample, with every read carrying a distinct molecular identifier. Instead of being binned into consensus sequences, reads with shared molecular identifiers were discarded. MiTCR, with a Q25 quality threshold and the strictest error-elimination algorithm, was used for CDR3 identification, clonotype clustering and error correction. A nonparametric unseen species model with Euler transformation was used to estimate lower-bound total TCR beta diversity. The public sequencing data were trimmed at Q25 with fastp and processed into clonotypes with MiXCR by TCRdb, which kept only in-frame beta chains. All rows with the same CDR3 protein become a single entry with the most common DNA and genes. The V and J calls follow TCRdb's processing rather than the paper's. In this sample the table shows approximately 730,000 distinct CDR3 sequences, 50% to 65% of which occur a single time. The ten largest clones add up to 41% of the sample.

The donors were roughly 40 Caucasian individuals from Russia, aged about 6 to 100 years, who were systemically healthy. Each donor gave 8 to 10 milliliters of peripheral blood, drawn into EDTA-treated Vacutainer tubes. PBMCs were isolated by Ficoll-Paque density-gradient centrifugation, with at least 6 million obtained per sample. Trizol reagent was used to extract total RNA from PBMCs, with at least 5.5 micrograms per sample. The percentages of naive CD45RAhigh/CD27high T cells were determined by flow cytometry on a PBMC aliquot from every donor. The V gene is TRBV7-2 and the J gene is TRBJ2-3; 10 bases in between match TRBD2. The sample comprised blood. The clonotype was recovered from a man older than 75 in good health. CDR3 loop: CASSLALAGVMRYAYF. The DNA sequence is as follows: TGTGCCAGCAGCTTAGCGCTAGCGGGAGTCATGAGATACGCGTATTTT.